The 2 T cell receptor beta chains in this list originate from one sample, sequenced in a study of blood T cell repertoires in COVID-19. Measured with immunoSEQ multiplex PCR; TCRdb has only the in-frame clones, and not every one. Here the sample spans a few hundred thousand clones, approximately 81% being singletons. The specimen was peripheral blood. The receptors derive from a man aged 25 to 40 with active or convalescent COVID-19.

This chain joins TRBV7-9 and TRBJ1-6; D might be TRBD1 (5 bases). V lost 2 bases and J lost 6, with 8 bases in between. Germline V gives CDR1 SEHNR, CDR2 FQNEAQ (reference sequence). There are 14 residues in the CDR3. In DNA, the CDR3 is TGTGCCAGCAGCTTACGGCAGGGTAATTCACCCCTCCACTTT. As protein: CASSLRQGNSPLHF.

The chain couples TRBV18 to TRBJ1-1; tentative D call: TRBD1 (6 bases). The CDR3 sequence is 15 residues long. V was clipped by 3 bases and J by 1 base, with 12 bases between them. Germline V gene data show CDR1 as KGHSH and CDR2 as LQKENI. The CDR3 DNA sequence: TGTGCCAGCTCACCCTGGACAGTAGCGAACACTGAAGCTTTCTTT. Translating it yields CASSPWTVANTEAFF.